The TCR beta chain described here comes from a study of T cell changes during pregnancy in multiple sclerosis. TCRdb's table, derived via immunoSEQ multiplex PCR, lists solely in-frame clones and lacks some. The data contain tens of thousands of clones, more than 90% of them singletons. The CDR3 spans 16 residues. The germline gives CDR1 SGHTA, CDR2 FQGNSA. V dropped 5 bases and J dropped 4; count of bases not matched to a gene: 11. The clonotype comes from a female donor with multiple sclerosis, enrolled in a pregnancy study. The gene calls are TRBV7-2 and TRBJ2-5; 9 bases agree with TRBD2. The sequenced sample was CD4+ T cells from peripheral blood mononuclear cells, obtained in the first trimester of pregnancy. CDR3 protein: CASSELAGEEGETQYF. Here the CDR3 DNA reads TGTGCCAGCAGCGAATTAGCGGGGGAGGAAGGAGAGACCCAGTACTTC.